A selection of T cell receptor beta chains follows, all from one sample in a study of blood T cell repertoires in COVID-19. This table comes from immunoSEQ multiplex PCR, and its TCRdb copy is limited to in-frame clones, with some not included. The profile shows roughly 120,000 clones, roughly 85% of them singletons. The sample was peripheral blood. The receptors were sampled from an older man with acute or convalescent COVID-19. CDR3s include the opening cysteine and the closing phenylalanine or tryptophan. The D gene is left open where the match is weak. A row's size may be missing; if present it is once, few, many or a size class.

TRBJ2-3,TRBD2,-,TRBV7-9,TGTGCCAGCAGCCAGGGATGGGCGGGAGTAGGCACAGATACGCAGTATTTT,CASSQGWAGVGTDTQYF
TRBJ2-2,TRBD1,-,TRBV27,TGTGCCAGCAGTTACGGACAGGAGATGGAGCTGTTTTTT,CASSYGQEMELFF
TRBJ2-3,TRBD2,-,TRBV10-3,TGTGCCATCAGTGAGGGACTAGCGGGAGCCACAGATACGCAGTATTTT,CAISEGLAGATDTQYF
TRBJ2-1,TRBD2,-,TRBV5-1,TGCGCCAGCAGCTTCCAGCGGGGGCCTTACAATGAGCAGTTCTTC,CASSFQRGPYNEQFF
TRBJ1-1,TRBD1,-,TRBV6-5,TGTGCCAGCACCAGGGGGCAGACTGAAGCTTTCTTT,CASTRGQTEAFF
TRBJ1-3,-,-,TRBV5-6,TGTGCCAGCAGCTTGCGGGGGTCTGGAAACACCATATATTTT,CASSLRGSGNTIYF
TRBJ1-5,TRBD1,-,TRBV19,TGTGCCAGTAGCCCACGTTCCGGGACAGTGAGCAATCAGCCCCAGCATTTT,CASSPRSGTVSNQPQHF
TRBJ2-2,-,-,TRBV19,TGTGCCAGTACCTTAAGGGGGAGGGCCTTGACCGGGGAGCTGTTTTTT,CASTLRGRALTGELFF
TRBJ1-5,-,few,TRBV6-5,TGTGCCAGCAGTTACTCCACAGTGAATAGCAATCAGCCCCAGCATTTT,CASSYSTVNSNQPQHF
TRBJ1-1,-,-,TRBV2,TGTGCCAGCCGGAACACTGAAGCTTTCTTT,CASRNTEAFF
TRBJ2-1,TRBD2,-,TRBV7-6,TGTGCCAGCAGCTTAAGGACTAGCGGGGGGAGAGAGCAGTTCTTC,CASSLRTSGGREQFF
TRBJ2-7,TRBD1,once,TRBV25-1,TGTGCCAGCAGTTCCGTTCGACAGGGGGGCTACGAGCAGTACTTC,CASSSVRQGGYEQYF
TRBJ1-2,TRBD1,-,TRBV7-9,TGTGCCAGCAGCTATCCCGGGACAGACGGCTACACCTTC,CASSYPGTDGYTF
TRBJ1-1,-,once,TRBV30,TGTGCCTGGAGTTGGGCCGTGAACACTGAAGCTTTCTTT,CAWSWAVNTEAFF
TRBJ2-3,TRBD1,-,TRBV3-1/TRBV3-2,TGTGCCAGCAGCCTCTACCAAGACAGGGAGGATACGCAGTATTTT,CASSLYQDREDTQYF
TRBJ2-3,-,-,TRBV7-9,TGTGCCAGCGGTCAGTCAGATACGCAGTATTTT,CASGQSDTQYF
TRBJ1-1,TRBD1,-,TRBV5-4,TGTGCCAGCAGCACCGACAGGGGGCGGACTGAAGCTTTCTTT,CASSTDRGRTEAFF
TRBJ2-7,TRBD2,-,TRBV28,TGTGCCAGCAGTGGGGAGGGAGGGTACGAGCAGTACTTC,CASSGEGGYEQYF
TRBJ1-6,TRBD1,few,TRBV7-9,TGTGCCAGCAGCTTACATGCCGGGACAGGGGAATCACCCCTCCACTTT,CASSLHAGTGESPLHF
TRBJ2-5,TRBD2,-,TRBV5-1,TGCGCCAGCAGCTTAACGGGCGGGGGGAAGCAAGAGACCCAGTACTTC,CASSLTGGGKQETQYF
TRBJ1-1,TRBD1,-,TRBV10-3,TGTGCCTCCAGGGGGACGGACACTGAAGCTTTCTTT,CASRGTDTEAFF
TRBJ2-2,-,once,TRBV5-6,TGTGCCAGCAGCTTGTTTACGCGTGAAGGGGAGCTGTTTTTT,CASSLFTREGELFF
TRBJ2-1,-,-,TRBV6-2/TRBV6-3,TGTGCCAGCAGTTACCCCGACAATGAGCAGTTCTTC,CASSYPDNEQFF
TRBJ1-1,-,-,TRBV7-8,TGTGCCAGCACCCAGGGGTTTGAAGCTTTCTTT,CASTQGFEAFF
TRBJ1-2,-,few,TRBV30,TGTGCCTGGACTGGCCCGAGGGGCTACACCTTC,CAWTGPRGYTF
TRBJ2-1,-,-,TRBV24-1,TGTGCCACCAGTGATTGGCTTGACAATGAGCAGTTCTTC,CATSDWLDNEQFF
TRBJ1-2,-,-,TRBV5-1,TGCGCCAGCAGCTTGGAGGCGGGGACGCAGGGCTACACCTTC,CASSLEAGTQGYTF
TRBJ1-4,TRBD1,-,TRBV13,TGTGCCAGCAGCACTGACAGGGGAGAAAAACTGTTTTTT,CASSTDRGEKLFF
TRBJ2-3,TRBD1,-,TRBV27,TGTGCCAGCAGGACGACAGGGACCGATACGCAGTATTTT,CASRTTGTDTQYF
TRBJ1-6,TRBD1,-,TRBV3-1/TRBV3-2,TGTGCCAGCAGCCAAACGGGACAGATTAATTCACCCCTCCACTTT,CASSQTGQINSPLHF
TRBJ1-1,-,-,TRBV27,TGTGCCAGCAGTTTATTTAGACATAAGAACACTGAAGCTTTCTTT,CASSLFRHKNTEAFF
TRBJ2-1,TRBD2,-,TRBV3-1/TRBV3-2,TGTGCCAGCAGCTCGAAGCGGGGGGTTGGGAATGAGCAGTTCTTC,CASSSKRGVGNEQFF
TRBJ1-6,TRBD1,-,TRBV30,TGTGCCTGGAGTGTACGGCGGACAGGCAATTCACCCCTCCACTTT,CAWSVRRTGNSPLHF
TRBJ1-5,TRBD1,-,TRBV7-8,TGTGCCAGCAGCACCGGGACAGGGGGCTATAGCAATCAGCCCCAGCATTTT,CASSTGTGGYSNQPQHF
TRBJ2-3,-,-,TRBV11-3,TGTGCCAGCAGCTTCGACAGAAACACAGATACGCAGTATTTT,CASSFDRNTDTQYF
TRBJ1-6,-,-,TRBV12-5,TGTGCTAGTGGTTTGGGCGATTTCTCCTATAATTCACCCCTCCACTTT,CASGLGDFSYNSPLHF
TRBJ1-1,TRBD1,-,TRBV9,TGTGCCAGCAGCGTAGCCCCAGATTCGACAGGGGGCAGAAGGGCTGAAGCTTTCTTT,CASSVAPDSTGGRRAEAFF
TRBJ2-7,TRBD1,once,TRBV4-3,TGCGCCAGCAGCCAAGACTTGGGACAGGGTCTATACGAGCAGTACTTC,CASSQDLGQGLYEQYF
TRBJ1-2,TRBD1,-,TRBV5-1,TGCGCCAGCAGCTTGCGGGCGGCAGGGGGTGGAGGCTACACCTTC,CASSLRAAGGGGYTF
TRBJ1-2,-,-,TRBV6-6,TGTGCCAGCAGTTACGCAGGGGCCTATGGCTACACCTTC,CASSYAGAYGYTF
TRBJ1-1,-,-,TRBV5-6,TGTGCCAGCAGCGGGCGGGGGATCACTGAAGCTTTCTTT,CASSGRGITEAFF
TRBJ2-1,TRBD2,-,TRBV24-1,TGTGCCACCAGTGATCCGGGGCTAGCGGGAGGTTTCTCCTACAATGAGCAGTTCTTC,CATSDPGLAGGFSYNEQFF
TRBJ1-2,-,-,TRBV19,TGTGCCAGTAGTATAGAGGCGGCAGGGGCTAACTATGGCTACACCTTC,CASSIEAAGANYGYTF
TRBJ1-2,TRBD1,-,TRBV5-4,TGTGCCAGCAGCCCCGGGACAGGTTTTTCTGGCTACACCTTC,CASSPGTGFSGYTF
TRBJ1-5,-,once,TRBV7-8,TGTGCCAGCAGCGTGACAGAAAATCAGCCCCAGCATTTT,CASSVTENQPQHF
TRBJ2-3,TRBD2,once,TRBV7-3,TGTGCCAGCAGCCCGGGACTAGCGGGCCACAGTACGCAGTATTTT,CASSPGLAGHSTQYF
TRBJ1-1,-,-,TRBV19,TGTGCCAGCACGGAGGGCCGTGCAACAGCTTTCTTT,CASTEGRATAFF
TRBJ1-3,-,few,TRBV10-3,TGTGCCATCACAAGCAATCCTGAGGTGGGAAACACCATATATTTT,CAITSNPEVGNTIYF
TRBJ1-2,-,-,TRBV5-1,TGCGCCAGCAGCTTGGAAGTGGGGGGGACGAGCTATGGCTACACCTTC,CASSLEVGGTSYGYTF
TRBJ2-3,TRBD2,-,TRBV24-1,TGTGCCACCAGTGATTTGTCCCCAGGGAGGGTTACAGATACGCAGTATTTT,CATSDLSPGRVTDTQYF
TRBJ1-1,-,-,TRBV2,TGTGCCAGCAGTGAAGAGAGAACTGAAGCTTTCTTT,CASSEERTEAFF
TRBJ1-2,-,-,TRBV19,TGTGCCAGTAGTCTACGAACCACAGCTAACTATGGCTACACCTTC,CASSLRTTANYGYTF
TRBJ1-5,-,-,TRBV7-2,TGTGCCAGCAGCTTAACTCTGTACGGGAATAGCAATCAGCCCCAGCATTTT,CASSLTLYGNSNQPQHF
TRBJ2-3,TRBD2,-,TRBV5-6,TGTGCCAGCAGCTTGACTAGCGGGGGTTATACGCAGTATTTT,CASSLTSGGYTQYF
TRBJ2-7,-,-,TRBV12-3/TRBV12-4,TGTGCCAGCAGTGGGCATAGCTACGAGCAGTACTTC,CASSGHSYEQYF
TRBJ2-1,-,-,TRBV5-5,TGTGCCAGCAGCTTGGCCGGCCCGCGGGAGCAGTTCTTC,CASSLAGPREQFF